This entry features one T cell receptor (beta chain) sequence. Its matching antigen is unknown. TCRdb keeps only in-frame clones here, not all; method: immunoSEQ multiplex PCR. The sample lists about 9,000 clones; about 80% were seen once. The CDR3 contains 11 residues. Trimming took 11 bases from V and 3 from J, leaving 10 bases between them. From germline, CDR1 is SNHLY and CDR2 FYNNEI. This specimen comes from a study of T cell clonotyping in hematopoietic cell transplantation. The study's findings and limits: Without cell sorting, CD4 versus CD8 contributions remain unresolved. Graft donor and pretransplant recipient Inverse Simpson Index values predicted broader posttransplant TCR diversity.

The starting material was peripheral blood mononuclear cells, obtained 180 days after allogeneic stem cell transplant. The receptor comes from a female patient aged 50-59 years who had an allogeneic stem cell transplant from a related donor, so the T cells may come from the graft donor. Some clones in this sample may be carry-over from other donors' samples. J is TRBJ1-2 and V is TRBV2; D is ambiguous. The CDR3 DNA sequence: TGTGCCGGTGAAGGTTACTATGGCTACACCTTC. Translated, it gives CAGEGYYGYTF.